Each of the 5 T cell receptor beta chains below was sequenced from the same sample in a study of blood T cell repertoires in COVID-19. TCRdb keeps only in-frame clones here, not all; method: immunoSEQ multiplex PCR. The sample carries about 190,000 clones, more than 75% recorded once. The sample consisted of peripheral blood. These receptors were collected from a woman older than 75 with acute or convalescent COVID-19.

J is TRBJ2-1 and V is TRBV6-5; 7 nucleotides agree with TRBD1. V shed 2 bases, J shed 9 bases, and the junction held 10 bases outside the gene matches. The CDR3 is 15 amino acids. Germline loops: CDR1 MNHEY, CDR2 SVGAGI. In nucleotides, the CDR3 is TGTGCCAGCAGTTACGGGGCGGCAGGGGGATTTGAGCAGTTCTTC. It specifies CASSYGAAGGFEQFF.

The rearrangement links TRBV6-2 or TRBV6-3 to TRBJ2-1; a weak D match, TRBD2 (5 bases). In germline, CDR1 is MNHEY, CDR2 SVGEGT. This CDR3 is built from 13 residues. Trimming took 2 bases from V and 8 from J, leaving 10 bases between them. The CDR3 protein is CASSYRGSHEQFF. CDR3 sequence (DNA): TGTGCCAGCAGTTACCGGGGATCCCATGAGCAGTTCTTC.

This rearrangement joins TRBV19 to TRBJ2-2; D possibly corresponds to TRBD2 (5 bases). The V gene lost 6 bases and the J gene lost 2 bases, with 10 bases spanning the gap. In germline, CDR1 is LNHDA, CDR2 SQIVND (reference sequence). The CDR3 extends over 14 amino acids. The CDR3 DNA is TGTGCCAGTAGGGGGAGACAAAACACCGGGGAGCTGTTTTTT. Translating it yields CASRGRQNTGELFF.

The rearrangement joins TRBV16 to TRBJ1-4, with D tentatively TRBD1 (6 bases). Germline CDR1 reads KGHSY; CDR2 reads FQNENV. Deletions cut 2 bases from V and 7 bases from J, with 14 bases between. The CDR3 is 15 residues long. The CDR3 loop is CASSQGAGEVEKLFF. As DNA, the CDR3 is TGTGCCAGCAGCCAAGGCGCAGGGGAAGTTGAAAAACTGTTTTTT.

The chain couples TRBV7-2 to TRBJ2-7; 7 nucleotides agree with TRBD1. Germline CDR1 is SGHTA and CDR2 is FQGNSA. The CDR3 is made up of 18 amino acids. Trimming removed 0 bases from V and 0 bases from J; junction bases left unmatched: 11. The CDR3 DNA is TGTGCCAGCAGCTTAGCCTCTACGACAGGGATGGGCTCCTACGAGCAGTACTTC. Its protein product is CASSLASTTGMGSYEQYF.